This T cell receptor beta chain is from a study of cytomegalovirus exposure and HLA in healthy donors. Findings and caveats of the study: Compared with the approximately 700-donor mean, an Asian-associated ancestry cluster reportedly had fewer N-insertions, according to a later analysis.

The CDR3 runs to 15 residues. V lost 2 bases and J lost 10; bases outside the gene matches: 14. Germline assignment: CDR1 MDHEN and CDR2 SYDVKM. In the case of this clone: Antigen: not known.

PCR involved 60 Vbeta and 13 Jbeta primers. Sequencing used immunoSEQ multiplex PCR; TCRdb keeps in-frame clones, though not all of them. The table has 150,000 or so clones, around 72% seen once. The sequencing input was PBMCs. V gene TRBV28 combines with J gene TRBJ2-7, with 7 positions matching TRBD1. The TCR originated in a man between 18 and 29 years old in good health and CMV-seropositive. CDR3 DNA sequence: TGTGCCAGCAGTTTAAACCACAGGGGCACTTTACCTCAGTACTTC. Its protein product is CASSLNHRGTLPQYF. The full variable domain, its missing parts supplied by reference TRBV28 and TRBJ2-7, is DVKVTQSSRYLVKRTGEKVFLECVQDMDHENMFWYRQDPGLGLRLIYFSYDVKMKEKGDIPEGYSVSREKKERFSLILESASTNQTSMYLCASSLNHRGTLPQYFGPGTRLTVT.